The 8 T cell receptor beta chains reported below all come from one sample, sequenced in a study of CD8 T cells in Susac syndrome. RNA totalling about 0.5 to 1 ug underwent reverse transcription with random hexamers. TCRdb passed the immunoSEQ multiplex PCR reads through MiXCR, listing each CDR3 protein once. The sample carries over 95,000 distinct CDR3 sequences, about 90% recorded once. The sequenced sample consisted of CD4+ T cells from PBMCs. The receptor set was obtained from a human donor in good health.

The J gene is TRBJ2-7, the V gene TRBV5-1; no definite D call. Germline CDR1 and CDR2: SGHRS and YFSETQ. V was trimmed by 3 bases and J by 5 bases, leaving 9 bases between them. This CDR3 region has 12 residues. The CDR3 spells CASSSDGDEQYF. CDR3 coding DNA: TGCGCCAGCAGCTCAGACGGAGACGAGCAGTACTTC.

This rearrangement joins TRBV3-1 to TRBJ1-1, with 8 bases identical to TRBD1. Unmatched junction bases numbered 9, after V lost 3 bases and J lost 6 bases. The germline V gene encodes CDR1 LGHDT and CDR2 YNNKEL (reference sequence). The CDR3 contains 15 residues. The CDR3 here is CASSHTDRGDPEAFF. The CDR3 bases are TGTGCCAGCAGCCACACCGACAGGGGAGACCCTGAAGCTTTCTTT.

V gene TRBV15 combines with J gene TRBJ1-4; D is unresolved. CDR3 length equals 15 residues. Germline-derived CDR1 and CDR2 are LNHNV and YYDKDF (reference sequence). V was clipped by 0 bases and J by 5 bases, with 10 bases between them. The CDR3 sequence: CATSRDSGINEKLFF. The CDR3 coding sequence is TGTGCCACCAGCAGAGATTCGGGTATAAATGAAAAACTGTTTTTT.

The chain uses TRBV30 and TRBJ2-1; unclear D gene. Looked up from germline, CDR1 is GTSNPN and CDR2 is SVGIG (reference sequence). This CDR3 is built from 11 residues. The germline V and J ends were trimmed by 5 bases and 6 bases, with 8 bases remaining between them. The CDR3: CAWLSTNEQFF. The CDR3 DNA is TGTGCCTGGCTTTCGACCAATGAGCAGTTCTTC.

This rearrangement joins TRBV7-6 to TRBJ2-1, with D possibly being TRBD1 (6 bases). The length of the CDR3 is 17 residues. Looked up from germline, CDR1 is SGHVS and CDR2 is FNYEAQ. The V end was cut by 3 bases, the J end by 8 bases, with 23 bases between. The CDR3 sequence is CASSLRVQGLSQHEQFF. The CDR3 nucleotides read TGTGCCAGCAGCTTGAGGGTGCAGGGGCTATCTCAGCATGAGCAGTTCTTC.

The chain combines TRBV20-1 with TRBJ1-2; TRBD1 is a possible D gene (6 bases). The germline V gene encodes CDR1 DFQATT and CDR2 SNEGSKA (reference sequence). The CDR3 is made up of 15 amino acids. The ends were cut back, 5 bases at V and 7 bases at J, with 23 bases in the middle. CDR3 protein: CSAVNTGTKWGGYTF. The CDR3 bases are TGCAGTGCTGTGAATACCGGGACAAAGTGGGGTGGCTACACCTTC.

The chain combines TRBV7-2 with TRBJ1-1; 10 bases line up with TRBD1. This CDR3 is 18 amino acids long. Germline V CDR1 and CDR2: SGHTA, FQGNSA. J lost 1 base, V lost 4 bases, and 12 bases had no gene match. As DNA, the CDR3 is TGTGCCAGCAGCTATCGTCCCGGGACAGGGGCCACGAACACTGAAGCTTTCTTT. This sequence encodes CASSYRPGTGATNTEAFF.

CDR3: CSAQNLYEQYF. The CDR3 DNA sequence: TGCAGCGCACAGAATCTCTACGAGCAGTACTTC. The chain links TRBV29-1 to TRBJ2-7; D ambiguous. This CDR3 has 11 residues. From germline, CDR1 is SQVTM and CDR2 ANQGSEA. The V gene lost 7 bases and the J gene lost 3 bases, with 10 bases spanning the gap.